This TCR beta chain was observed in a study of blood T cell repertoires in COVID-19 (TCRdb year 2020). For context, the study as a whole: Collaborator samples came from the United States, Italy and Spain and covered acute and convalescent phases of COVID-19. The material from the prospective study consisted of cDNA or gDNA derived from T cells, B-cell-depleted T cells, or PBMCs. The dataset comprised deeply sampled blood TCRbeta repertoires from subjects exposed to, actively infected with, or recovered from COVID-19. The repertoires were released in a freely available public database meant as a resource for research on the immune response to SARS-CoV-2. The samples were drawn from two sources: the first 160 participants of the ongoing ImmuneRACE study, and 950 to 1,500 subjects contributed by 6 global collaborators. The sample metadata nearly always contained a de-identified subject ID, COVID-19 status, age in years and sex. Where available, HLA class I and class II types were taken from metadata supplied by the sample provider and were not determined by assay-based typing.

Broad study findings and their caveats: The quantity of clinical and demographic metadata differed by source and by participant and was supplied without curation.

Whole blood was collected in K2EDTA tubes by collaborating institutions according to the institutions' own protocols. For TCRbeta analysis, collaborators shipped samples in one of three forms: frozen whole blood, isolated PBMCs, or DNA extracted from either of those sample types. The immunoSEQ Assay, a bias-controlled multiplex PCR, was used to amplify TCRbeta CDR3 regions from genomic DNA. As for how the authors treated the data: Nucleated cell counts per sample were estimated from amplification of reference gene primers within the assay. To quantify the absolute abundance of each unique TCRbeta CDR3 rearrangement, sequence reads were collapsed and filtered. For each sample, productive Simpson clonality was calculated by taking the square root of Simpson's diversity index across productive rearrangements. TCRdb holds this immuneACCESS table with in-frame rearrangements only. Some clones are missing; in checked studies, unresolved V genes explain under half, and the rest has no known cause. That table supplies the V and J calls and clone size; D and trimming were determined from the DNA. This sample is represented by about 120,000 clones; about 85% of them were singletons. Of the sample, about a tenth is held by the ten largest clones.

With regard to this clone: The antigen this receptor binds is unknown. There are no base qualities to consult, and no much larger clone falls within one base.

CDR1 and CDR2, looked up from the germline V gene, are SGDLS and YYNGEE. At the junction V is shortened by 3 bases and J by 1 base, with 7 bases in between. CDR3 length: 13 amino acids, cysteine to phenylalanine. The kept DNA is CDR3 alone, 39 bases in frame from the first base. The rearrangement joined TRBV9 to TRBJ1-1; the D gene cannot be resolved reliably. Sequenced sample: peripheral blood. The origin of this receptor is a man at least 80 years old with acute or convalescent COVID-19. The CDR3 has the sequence CASSGHGNTEAFF. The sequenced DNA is TGTGCCAGCAGCGGCCACGGGAACACTGAAGCTTTCTTT.